Sequencing of this TCR beta chain was carried out in a study of T cells in Graves' hyperthyroidism and ophthalmopathy. Broader study findings: Blood also contained most expanded thyroid clonotypes above 0.001.

The sample holds a few counts of this clonotype. Its specificity is not known. Germline V CDR1 and CDR2: SGHDN, FVKESK. The CDR3 loop spans 12 amino acids. The V gene lost 3 bases and the J gene lost 8 bases, with 8 bases spanning the gap. RNA transcripts yielded amplified TCR beta CDR3 regions. The study used the HTBI primer set for a first-round RT-PCR of the TCR CDR3. TCRdb processed the multiplex PCR reads anew with MiXCR; each CDR3 protein has one entry. The sample lists a few hundred thousand distinct CDR3 sequences, under 15% occurring once. This sequence originates from a woman under 30 with Graves' hyperthyroidism. Sample: blood. The rearrangement links TRBV14 to TRBJ1-3; D is undetermined. CDR3 sequence reads: CASSQLQDTIYF. CDR3 nucleotide sequence: TGTGCCAGCAGCCAGCTGCAGGACACCATATATTTT.